The next 27 T cell receptor beta chains were all read from a single sample in a study of control samples from healthy donors and cancer patients. Profiling relied on immunoSEQ multiplex PCR, and the TCRdb table lists in-frame clones only, not all of them. The table lists about 180,000 clones, around 90% of them singletons. The material sequenced was blood. These receptors were collected from a woman aged 45-60 years in good health.

This clone was counted between two and nine times. V gene TRBV19 combines with J gene TRBJ1-1, with TRBD1 matching over 7 bases. The V gene end was trimmed by 1 base and the J gene end by 0 bases; junction bases not matched to a gene: 11. This CDR3 region has 18 residues. CDR1 and CDR2 (germline): LNHDA, SQIVND (reference sequence). This CDR3 reads CASSIGWRGRRVNTEAFF. CDR3 in DNA: TGTGCCAGTAGTATAGGATGGAGGGGGCGCCGGGTGAACACTGAAGCTTTCTTT.

This chain joins TRBV6-5 and TRBJ2-3, with 9 bases matching TRBD2. This CDR3 spans 15 amino acids. CDR1 is MNHEY and CDR2 is SVGAGI in the germline V gene. After removal of 8 bases from V and 0 bases from J, the junction contained 6 bases not matched to a gene. The CDR3 bases are TGTGCCAGCCGGGGGGCGGGAGGGAGCACAGATACGCAGTATTTT. Residues: CASRGAGGSTDTQYF.

V gene TRBV5-6 combines with J gene TRBJ2-1; no clear D gene. Germline V lookup: CDR1 SGHDT, CDR2 YYEEEE. The CDR3 contains 13 residues. Deletions cut 4 bases from V and 5 bases from J, with 10 bases between. The CDR3 nucleotides read TGTGCCAGCAGCCCGACTCGTAACAATGAGCAGTTCTTC. Residues: CASSPTRNNEQFF.

Only a few counts were recorded for this clone. This chain connects TRBV28 to TRBJ1-3, with TRBD1 as a possible D gene (5 bases). The germline CDR1 and CDR2 sequences are MDHEN and SYDVKM. The CDR3 extends over 15 amino acids. V was pared by 5 bases and J by 5 bases, with 16 bases between. CDR3 amino acids: CASSPGTAHRNTIYF. DNA for the CDR3: TGTGCCAGCAGTCCCGGGACCGCGCATAGAAACACCATATATTTT.

The chain employs TRBV29-1 and TRBJ1-3; D is possibly TRBD1 (5 bases). Germline CDR1 reads SQVTM; CDR2 reads ANQGSEA. The V end lost 3 bases, the J end lost 2 bases, and 17 bases lay between the germline ends. CDR3 length: 16 amino acids. CDR3 DNA sequence: TGCAGCGTTGAGTACCAGGGCAGGCTGCCTGGAAACACCATATATTTT. It specifies CSVEYQGRLPGNTIYF.

This chain links TRBV7-2 with TRBJ1-4, with 7 bases matching TRBD1. Unmatched junction bases numbered 9, after V lost 5 bases and J lost 9 bases. This CDR3 comprises 14 residues. CDR1 and CDR2 from the germline V gene are SGHTA and FQGNSA. The CDR3 bases are TGTGCCAGCAGCCAGGGGGGAATACAAAAAAAACTGTTTTTT. Protein sequence: CASSQGGIQKKLFF.

The chain joins TRBV4-3 to TRBJ1-2; no definite D call. The CDR3 has 16 residues. V lost 1 base to trimming and J lost 8 bases, with 20 bases between them. Germline-derived CDR1 and CDR2 are LGHNA and YSLEER. CDR3 sequence reads: CASSQAIWSDSGGYTF. CDR3 DNA sequence: TGCGCCAGCAGCCAAGCTATTTGGTCCGACTCTGGGGGCTACACCTTC.

This chain links TRBV4-2 with TRBJ2-3, with D maybe TRBD2 (6 bases). CDR3 length: 17 amino acids. Germline-derived CDR1 and CDR2 are LGHNA and YNFKEQ. V gave up 1 base and J gave up 6 bases, with 20 bases separating them. CDR3 DNA: TGTGCCAGCAGCCAAGTCCCGGGAGTCGGTCTTACGGATACGCAGTATTTT. It is translated as CASSQVPGVGLTDTQYF.

V and J are TRBV10-3 and TRBJ2-5; D possibly corresponds to TRBD1 (6 bases). V shed 3 bases and J shed 2 bases, with 13 bases lying between them. Germline CDR1 ENHRY, CDR2 SYGVKD. The CDR3 runs to 15 residues. In nucleotides, the CDR3 is TGTGCCATCAGTGAATCAGGGGCCCAACAAGAGACCCAGTACTTC. Translating it yields CAISESGAQQETQYF.

The rearrangement links TRBV10-3 to TRBJ1-4; no definite D call. Germline CDR1 reads ENHRY; CDR2 reads SYGVKD. V gave up 0 bases and J gave up 0 bases, with 14 bases separating them. The length of the CDR3 is 18 residues. The CDR3 bases are TGTGCCATCAGTGAGTCAGCGGGGAGAATCGCAACTAATGAAAAACTGTTTTTT. Its protein product is CAISESAGRIATNEKLFF.

The chain couples TRBV28 to TRBJ1-2, with D possibly being TRBD1 (6 bases). Germline-derived CDR1 and CDR2 are MDHEN and SYDVKM. The CDR3 is 14 amino acids. The V and J ends lost 0 bases and 7 bases respectively, with 12 bases between them. The CDR3 DNA sequence: TGTGCCAGCAGTTTATGGTCAGGGGAGGGTGGCTACACCTTC. This encodes CASSLWSGEGGYTF.

V is TRBV7-9 and J is TRBJ2-7; 13 positions match TRBD2. Germline CDR1 and CDR2: SEHNR and FQNEAQ (reference sequence). After removal of 5 bases from V and 2 bases from J, the junction contained 3 bases not matched to a gene. The CDR3 is made up of 15 amino acids. The CDR3 region is CASSTSGGAPYEQYF. CDR3 coding DNA: TGTGCCAGCAGCACTAGCGGGGGGGCACCCTACGAGCAGTACTTC.

The chain combines TRBV30 with TRBJ2-5, with TRBD2 as a possible D gene (5 bases). Per germline, CDR1 GTSNPN and CDR2 SVGIG (reference sequence). This CDR3 contains 12 residues. V lost 2 bases and J lost 3, with 7 bases in between. CDR3 residues: CAWSPGEETQYF. DNA of the CDR3: TGTGCCTGGAGTCCCGGGGAAGAGACCCAGTACTTC. Looking up the rest from reference TRBV30 and TRBJ2-5 gives the full variable domain: SQTIHQWPATLVQPVGSPLSLECTVEGTSNPNLYWYRQAAGRGLQLLFYSVGIGQISSEVPQNLSASRPQDRQFILSSKKLLLSDSGFYLCAWSPGEETQYFGPGTRLLVL.

The chain recombines TRBV4-2 with TRBJ2-7; TRBD2 might be the D (5 bases). The CDR3 spans 14 residues. The V and J ends lost 4 bases and 1 base respectively, with 11 bases between them. Germline V gene sequence: CDR1 LGHNA, CDR2 YNFKEQ. CDR3 protein: CASSPDEGSYEQYF. CDR3 coding DNA: TGTGCCAGCAGCCCAGATGAGGGTTCCTACGAGCAGTACTTC.

The gene calls are TRBV7-2 and TRBJ1-2, with 7 bases lining up with TRBD1. CDR1 SGHTA and CDR2 FQGNSA come from the germline V gene. The ends lost 5 bases at V and 7 bases at J; junction bases unmatched: 16. This CDR3 contains 16 residues. CDR3 nucleotides: TGTGCCAGCAGCCTCCAGGGGGGAGTCGGTTCGGGTGGCTACACCTTC. Translating gives CASSLQGGVGSGGYTF.

Points on this clone: This sample also contains other DNA sequences that code for the same CDR3. This rearrangement joins TRBV27 to TRBJ2-7, with TRBD2 identical over 10 bases. Germline CDR1 is MNHEY and CDR2 is SMNVEV (reference sequence). The CDR3 spans 14 residues. Trimming at V came to 3 bases and at J to 3 bases, leaving 2 bases not matched to a gene. The CDR3: CASSFSSGGYEQYF. DNA of the CDR3: TGTGCCAGCAGTTTCTCTAGCGGGGGCTACGAGCAGTACTTC.

In this sample, this clone turned up a few times. V and J are TRBV27 and TRBJ1-6; D unresolved. The germline V gene encodes CDR1 MNHEY and CDR2 SMNVEV (reference sequence). Trimming removed 3 bases from V and 10 bases from J, with 7 bases in between. The CDR3 loop spans 12 amino acids. CDR3 coding DNA: TGTGCCAGCAGTTTTAAGGGCTCACCCCTCCACTTT. Amino acid sequence: CASSFKGSPLHF.

The chain joins TRBV19 to TRBJ1-4, with D possibly TRBD1 on 5 matching bases. Germline V lookup: CDR1 LNHDA, CDR2 SQIVND (reference sequence). The CDR3 is 15 residues long. Trimming left V 4 bases short and J 6 bases short, with 15 bases between. The CDR3 is CASSTMGRSHEKLFF. The CDR3 bases are TGTGCCAGTAGTACCATGGGGCGAAGTCATGAAAAACTGTTTTTT.

The V and J genes are TRBV27 and TRBJ1-1; 7 bases agree with TRBD1. Germline CDR1 reads MNHEY; CDR2 reads SMNVEV (reference sequence). The CDR3 extends over 14 amino acids. After removal of 6 bases from V and 7 bases from J, the junction contained 11 bases not matched to a gene. This chain's CDR3 is CASRDISTGREAFF. The CDR3 nucleotides read TGTGCCAGCAGGGACATATCGACAGGGCGTGAAGCTTTCTTT.

CDR3 amino acids: CASSSSPASSYEQYF. For the CDR3, the DNA is TGTGCCAGCAGCTCCTCACCGGCGAGCTCCTACGAGCAGTACTTC. The chain is built from TRBV7-2 and TRBJ2-7; D not resolved. The germline gives CDR1 SGHTA, CDR2 FQGNSA. V dropped 4 bases and J dropped 0 bases, with 13 bases sitting between them. The CDR3 consists of 15 residues.

The rearrangement links TRBV28 to TRBJ1-5; no reliable D call. The CDR3 sequence is 16 residues long. Germline loops: CDR1 MDHEN, CDR2 SYDVKM. With 3 bases removed from V and 3 bases from J, the gap between germline ends came to 15 bases. The CDR3 DNA reads TGTGCCAGCAGTTTTGCTACAGTCACCTTCAATCAGCCCCAGCATTTT. It codes for CASSFATVTFNQPQHF.

In regard to this clone: Sequence at one end of the junction differs from germline and may be a read error. V gene TRBV28 combines with J gene TRBJ2-7, with unresolved D. The CDR3 covers 12 residues. Looked up from germline, CDR1 is MDHEN and CDR2 is SYDVKM. CDR3 coding DNA: TGTGCCAGCAGCTTATCAGACTACGAGCAGTACTTC. It encodes CASSLSDYEQYF.

The chain combines TRBV9 with TRBJ2-1; perhaps TRBD1 as D (6 bases). Trimming cost V 3 bases and J 2 bases, with 21 bases left between them. The CDR3 length is 18 residues. Germline V lookup: CDR1 SGDLS, CDR2 YYNGEE. CDR3 DNA sequence: TGTGCCAGCAGCGCCCTCTTTCAGGGGCAGGTTACCTACAATGAGCAGTTCTTC. It specifies CASSALFQGQVTYNEQFF.

The V call is TRBV2, the J call TRBJ1-2; D ambiguous. Germline CDR1 reads SNHLY; CDR2 reads FYNNEI. The CDR3 covers 12 residues. Deletions cut 9 bases from V and 8 bases from J, with 16 bases between. As DNA, the CDR3 is TGTGCCAGACTGTCAAGACGTGAGGGCTACACCTTC. Translated: CARLSRREGYTF.

The V and J genes are TRBV11-2 and TRBJ2-1, with 11 bases that match TRBD1. Per the germline V gene, CDR1 is SGHAT and CDR2 is FQNNGV. CDR3 length equals 16 residues. Unmatched junction bases numbered 10, after V lost 5 bases and J lost 7 bases. CDR3 in amino acids: CASSLTGTGGWNEQFF. In DNA form, the CDR3 reads TGTGCCAGCAGCCTTACCGGGACAGGGGGATGGAATGAGCAGTTCTTC.

This clone has only one observation. The chain recombines TRBV7-2 with TRBJ1-3; 7 nucleotides match TRBD1. Trimming removed 5 bases from V and 9 bases from J; junction bases left unmatched: 13. Looked up from germline, CDR1 is SGHTA and CDR2 is FQGNSA. This CDR3 has 15 residues. In nucleotides, the CDR3 is TGTGCCAGCAGCCTACAGGGGCAGGGGACGGCCACCATATATTTT. It yields the protein CASSLQGQGTATIYF.

The chain carries TRBV29-1 and TRBJ2-1, with D unclear. V shed 4 bases and J shed 7 bases, with 14 bases lying between them. Germline V gene data show CDR1 as SQVTM and CDR2 as ANQGSEA. The CDR3 runs to 13 residues. The CDR3 here is CSVAGRFINEQFF. The CDR3 bases are TGCAGCGTTGCTGGACGATTTATTAATGAGCAGTTCTTC.